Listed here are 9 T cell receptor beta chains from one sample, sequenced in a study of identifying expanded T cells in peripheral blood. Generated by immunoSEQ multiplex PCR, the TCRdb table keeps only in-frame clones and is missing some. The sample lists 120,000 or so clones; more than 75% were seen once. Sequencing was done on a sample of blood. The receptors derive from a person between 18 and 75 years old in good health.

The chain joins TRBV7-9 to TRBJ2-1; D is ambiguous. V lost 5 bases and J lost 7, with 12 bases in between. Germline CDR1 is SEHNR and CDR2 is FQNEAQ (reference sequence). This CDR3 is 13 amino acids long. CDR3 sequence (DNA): TGTGCCAGCAGCCACCCCGGACGGAATGAGCAGTTCTTC. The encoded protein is CASSHPGRNEQFF.

The CDR3 DNA reads as TGTGCCAGCAATATCTGGGGACAGGGGAGTTTCCCGCAGTTCTTC. It yields the protein CASNIWGQGSFPQFF. The rearrangement links TRBV7-9 to TRBJ2-1; 10 nucleotides line up with TRBD1. V dropped 7 bases and J dropped 12; count of bases not matched to a gene: 15. The V gene's germline CDR1 is SEHNR and CDR2 FQNEAQ (reference sequence). CDR3 size: 15 residues.

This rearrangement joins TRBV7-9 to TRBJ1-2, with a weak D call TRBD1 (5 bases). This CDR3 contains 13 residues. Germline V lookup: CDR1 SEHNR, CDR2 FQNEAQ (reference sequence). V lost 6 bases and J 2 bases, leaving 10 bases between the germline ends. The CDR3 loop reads CASSRDGNYGYTF. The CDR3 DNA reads TGTGCCAGCAGTCGGGACGGGAACTATGGCTACACCTTC.

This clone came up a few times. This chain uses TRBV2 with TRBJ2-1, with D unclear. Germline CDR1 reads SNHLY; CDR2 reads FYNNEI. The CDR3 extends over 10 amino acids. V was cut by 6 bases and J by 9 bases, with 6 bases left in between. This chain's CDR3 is CASSWGEQFF. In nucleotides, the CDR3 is TGTGCCAGCAGCTGGGGTGAGCAGTTCTTC.

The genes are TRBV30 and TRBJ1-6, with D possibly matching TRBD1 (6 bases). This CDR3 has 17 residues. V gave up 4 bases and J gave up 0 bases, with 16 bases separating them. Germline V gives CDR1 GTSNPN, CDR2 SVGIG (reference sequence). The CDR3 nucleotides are TGTGCCTGGAAGTCAGGGGAACGGAGCTCCTATAATTCACCCCTCCACTTT. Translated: CAWKSGERSSYNSPLHF.

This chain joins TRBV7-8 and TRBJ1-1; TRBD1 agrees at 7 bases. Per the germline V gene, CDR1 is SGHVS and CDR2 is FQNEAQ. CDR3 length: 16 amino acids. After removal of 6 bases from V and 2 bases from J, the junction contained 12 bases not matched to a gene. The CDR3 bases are TGTGCCAGCAGACCGGACAGGAGAGAGAAAAACACTGAAGCTTTCTTT. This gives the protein CASRPDRREKNTEAFF.

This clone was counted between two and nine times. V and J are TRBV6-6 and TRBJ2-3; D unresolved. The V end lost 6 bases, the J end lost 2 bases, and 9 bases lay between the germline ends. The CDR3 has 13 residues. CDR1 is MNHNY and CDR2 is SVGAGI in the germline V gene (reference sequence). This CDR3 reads CASRTKNTDTQYF. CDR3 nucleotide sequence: TGTGCCAGCAGAACTAAAAACACAGATACGCAGTATTTT.

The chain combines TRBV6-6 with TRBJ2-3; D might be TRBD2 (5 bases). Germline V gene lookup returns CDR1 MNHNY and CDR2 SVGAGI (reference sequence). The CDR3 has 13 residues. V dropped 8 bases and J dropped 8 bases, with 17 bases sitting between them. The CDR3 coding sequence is TGTGCCAGCGCTGGTGAGGGAAGAGCTACGCAGTATTTT. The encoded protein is CASAGEGRATQYF.

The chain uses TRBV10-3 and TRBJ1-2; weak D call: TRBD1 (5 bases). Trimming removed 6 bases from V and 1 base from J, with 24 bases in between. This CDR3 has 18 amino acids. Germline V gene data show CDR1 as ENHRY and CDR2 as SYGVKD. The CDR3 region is CAISESIFDSVDNYGYTF. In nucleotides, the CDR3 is TGTGCCATCAGCGAATCAATATTCGACAGTGTCGATAACTATGGCTACACCTTC.